The TCR beta chain under discussion was sequenced for a study of shared clonotypes between healthy human individuals. Profiled with immunoSEQ multiplex PCR; TCRdb holds only in-frame clones, not every one. The data contain approximately 2.1 million clones, 85% to 95% of them seen just once; the ten biggest clones take up 0.39%. Per germline, CDR1 SEHNR and CDR2 FQNEAQ (reference sequence). The CDR3 runs to 17 residues. J lost 1 base, V lost 0 bases, and 5 bases had no gene match. Whole-study results and caveats: Only blood underwent sampling, and tissue repertoires likely differ.

Note on this clone: Its target is not known.

The chain couples TRBV7-9 to TRBJ1-4, with 7 bases aligning to TRBD1. This receptor was obtained from a man between 18 and 29 years old in good health. Some clones in this sample may be carry-over from other donors' samples. Sequencing used naive CD4+ T cells from PBMCs. The subset denotes: CD45RA+ positively selected. CDR3 sequence (DNA): TGTGCCAGCAGCTTAGCCGGCAGGGGGTTAACTAATGAAAAACTGTTTTTT. Its translation is CASSLAGRGLTNEKLFF.